This T cell receptor beta chain was recovered during a study of T-cell reconstitution after alpha-beta-depleted transplantation in children. This clonotype was counted many times. The antigen is not known. Points from the study as a whole: In some patients, recipient T cells and intrathymic progenitors surviving conditioning explained high day-60 diversity.

The CDR3 spans 14 residues. In germline, CDR1 is SGHRS, CDR2 YFSETQ. V dropped 3 bases and J dropped 6 bases, with 15 bases sitting between them. It was with unique molecular identifiers that the TCRbeta library was prepared. Via MiXCR, TCRdb re-called the PCR reads, giving one row per CDR3 protein. The sample has 490,000 or so distinct CDR3 sequences, about 11% seen once; the top ten hold approximately 2%. This receptor was obtained from a child aged 2 to 10 with inherited bone marrow failure, due to receive a stem cell transplant. This specimen consisted of PBMCs, obtained before TCRalphabeta/CD19-depleted stem cell transplant. This sequence joins TRBV5-1 and TRBJ1-2; TRBD1 might be the D (6 bases). The CDR3 spells CASSSGGPGDGYTF. The CDR3 nucleotides read TGCGCCAGCAGCTCGGGGGGGCCCGGCGATGGCTACACCTTC.